This is a list of T cell receptor beta chains from one sample in a study of shared clonotypes between healthy human individuals. Only in-frame clones appear in the TCRdb table, and some are missing; sequencing was by immunoSEQ multiplex PCR. The sample includes over 750,000 clones, 90% to 97% of them seen just once. The sequenced sample consisted of naive CD8+ T cells sorted from blood. The receptors were gathered from a man under 40 in good health. The CDR3 runs from the conserved cysteine through the conserved F or W. D genes are given only for firm matches. Not every row has a clone size; where given, it reads once, few, many or a size class.

clone size: -
D gene: -
J gene: TRBJ1-5
V gene: TRBV7-8
CDR3 DNA: TGTGCCAGCAGCCTAGAAGGGGGAAGCAATCAGCCCCAGCATTTT
CDR3 protein: CASSLEGGSNQPQHF

clone size: -
D gene: TRBD1
J gene: TRBJ1-1
V gene: TRBV29-1
CDR3 DNA: TGCAGCGTAAATCCAGGACAGGGGAACACTGAAGCTTTCTTT
CDR3 protein: CSVNPGQGNTEAFF

clone size: once
D gene: TRBD2
J gene: TRBJ2-1
V gene: TRBV9
CDR3 DNA: TGTGCCAGCAGCGTAGAATCAGCGGGAGGTGAGCAGTTCTTC
CDR3 protein: CASSVESAGGEQFF

clone size: -
D gene: TRBD2
J gene: TRBJ2-5
V gene: TRBV9
CDR3 DNA: TGTGCCAGCAGCCCGGGACTAGCGGGAGGGCCGGGGGAGACCCAGTACTTC
CDR3 protein: CASSPGLAGGPGETQYF

clone size: -
D gene: -
J gene: TRBJ2-2
V gene: TRBV27
CDR3 DNA: TGTGCCAGCAGTTTAATTATGTCTTCGGGCTATGGGTTTCCCGGGGAGCTGTTTTTT
CDR3 protein: CASSLIMSSGYGFPGELFF

clone size: -
D gene: -
J gene: TRBJ1-5
V gene: TRBV2
CDR3 DNA: TGTGCCAGCACAGGGACCGATAGCAATCAGCCCCAGCATTTT
CDR3 protein: CASTGTDSNQPQHF

clone size: -
D gene: TRBD2
J gene: TRBJ2-7
V gene: TRBV10-2
CDR3 DNA: TGCGCCAGCACTTCGGCTAGCGGGAACTACGAGCAGTACTTC
CDR3 protein: CASTSASGNYEQYF

clone size: -
D gene: -
J gene: TRBJ1-2
V gene: TRBV18
CDR3 DNA: TGTGCCAGCTCTCGAACAGAGAACTATGGCTACACCTTC
CDR3 protein: CASSRTENYGYTF

clone size: -
D gene: -
J gene: TRBJ2-7
V gene: TRBV6-5
CDR3 DNA: TGTGCCACCAGTGGCGTCACCTACGAGCAGTACTTC
CDR3 protein: CATSGVTYEQYF

clone size: -
D gene: -
J gene: TRBJ2-3
V gene: TRBV7-3
CDR3 DNA: TGTGCCAGCAGCTTTGTGGGAGGCACAGATACGCAGTATTTT
CDR3 protein: CASSFVGGTDTQYF

clone size: -
D gene: -
J gene: TRBJ1-5
V gene: TRBV2
CDR3 DNA: TGTGCCAGCAGACCTACCAATCAGCCCCAGCATTTT
CDR3 protein: CASRPTNQPQHF

clone size: -
D gene: TRBD2
J gene: TRBJ2-1
V gene: TRBV5-1
CDR3 DNA: TGCGCCAGCAGCTTGGTTGGGACTAGCGGGTACTCCTACAATGAGCAGTTCTTC
CDR3 protein: CASSLVGTSGYSYNEQFF

clone size: -
D gene: -
J gene: TRBJ1-5
V gene: TRBV5-5
CDR3 DNA: TGTGCCAGCAGCTTATCAGGGAAGGGGAATCAGCCCCAGCATTTT
CDR3 protein: CASSLSGKGNQPQHF

clone size: -
D gene: TRBD2
J gene: TRBJ2-1
V gene: TRBV27
CDR3 DNA: TGTGCCAGCGGGGTTCAAGCTAGCGGGATAAATGAGCAGTTCTTC
CDR3 protein: CASGVQASGINEQFF

clone size: -
D gene: -
J gene: TRBJ2-7
V gene: TRBV18
CDR3 DNA: TGTGCCAGCTCACCGGGGGTGGGGGCCTACGAGCAGTACTTC
CDR3 protein: CASSPGVGAYEQYF

clone size: few
D gene: -
J gene: TRBJ1-5
V gene: TRBV7-8
CDR3 DNA: TGTGCCAGCAGCTTAAATGTTCAGGGTGGGTTTAACAATCAGCCCCAGCATTTT
CDR3 protein: CASSLNVQGGFNNQPQHF